What follows is one T cell receptor (beta chain) and its context. The data were taken from a study of blood T cell repertoires in COVID-19. Study at large: There were acute and convalescent COVID-19 samples, and they came from the United States, Italy and Spain.

Germline V gene lookup returns CDR1 SGHAT and CDR2 FQNNGV. V lost 5 bases to trimming and J lost 3 bases, with 12 bases between them. The CDR3 has 14 amino acids. The assay was immunoSEQ multiplex PCR, and TCRdb's table has in-frame clones only and misses some. Altogether about 150,000 clones are present, 80% to 90% being singletons, with the ten largest covering roughly 3.2%. This chain joins TRBV11-2 and TRBJ2-3; D possibly corresponds to TRBD2 (5 bases). This TCR came from a woman between 55 and 75 years old with active COVID-19. What was sequenced was peripheral blood. The CDR3 loop reads CASSRLARTDTQYF. DNA of the CDR3: TGTGCCAGCAGCCGGTTAGCGCGAACAGATACGCAGTATTTT. The full variable domain, completed using reference TRBV11-2 and TRBJ2-3, is EAGVAQSPRYKIIEKRQSVAFWCNPISGHATLYWYQQILGQGPKLLIQFQNNGVVDDSQLPKDRFSAERLKGVDSTLKIQPAKLEDSAVYLCASSRLARTDTQYFGPGTRLTVL.